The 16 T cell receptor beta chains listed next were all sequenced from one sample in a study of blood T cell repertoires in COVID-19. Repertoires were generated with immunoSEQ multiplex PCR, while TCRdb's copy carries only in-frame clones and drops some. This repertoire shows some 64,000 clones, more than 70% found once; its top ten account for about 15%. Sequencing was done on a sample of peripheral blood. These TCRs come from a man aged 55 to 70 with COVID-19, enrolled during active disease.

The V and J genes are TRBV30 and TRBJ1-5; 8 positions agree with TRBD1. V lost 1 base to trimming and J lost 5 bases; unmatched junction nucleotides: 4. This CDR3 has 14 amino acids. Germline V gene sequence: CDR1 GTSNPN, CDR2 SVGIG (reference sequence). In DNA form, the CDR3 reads TGTGCCTGGAGTGCCGGACAGGGCTATCAGCCCCAGCATTTT. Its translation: CAWSAGQGYQPQHF.

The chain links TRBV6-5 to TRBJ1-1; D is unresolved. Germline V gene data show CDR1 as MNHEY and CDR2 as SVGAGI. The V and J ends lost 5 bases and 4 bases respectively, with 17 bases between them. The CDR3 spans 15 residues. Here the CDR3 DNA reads TGTGCCAGCAGTAACCCGCAACGGGGTGTCACTGAAGCTTTCTTT. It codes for CASSNPQRGVTEAFF.

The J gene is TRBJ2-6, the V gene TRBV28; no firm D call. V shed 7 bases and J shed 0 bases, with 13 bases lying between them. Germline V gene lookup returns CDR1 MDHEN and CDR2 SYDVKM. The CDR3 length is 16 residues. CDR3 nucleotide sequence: TGTGCCAGCATCACCGGGTCTTACTCTGGGGCCAACGTCCTGACTTTC. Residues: CASITGSYSGANVLTF.

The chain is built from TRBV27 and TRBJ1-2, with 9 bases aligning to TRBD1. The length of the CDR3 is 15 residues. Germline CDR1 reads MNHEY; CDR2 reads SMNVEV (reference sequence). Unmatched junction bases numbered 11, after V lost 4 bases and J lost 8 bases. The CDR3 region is CASSSPDRGRRGYTF. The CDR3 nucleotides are TGTGCCAGCAGTTCCCCGGACAGGGGTCGACGGGGCTACACCTTC.

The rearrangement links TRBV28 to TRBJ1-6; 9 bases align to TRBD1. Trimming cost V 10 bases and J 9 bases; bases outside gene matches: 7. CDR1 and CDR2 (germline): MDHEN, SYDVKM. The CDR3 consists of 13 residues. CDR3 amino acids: CATFRDRASPLHF. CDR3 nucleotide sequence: TGTGCCACTTTCCGGGACAGGGCTTCACCCCTCCACTTT.

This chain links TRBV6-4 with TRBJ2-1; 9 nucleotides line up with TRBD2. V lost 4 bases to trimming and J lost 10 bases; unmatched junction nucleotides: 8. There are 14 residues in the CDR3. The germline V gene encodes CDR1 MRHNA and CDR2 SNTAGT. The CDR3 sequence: CASSGSAGGTEQFF. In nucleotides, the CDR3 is TGTGCCAGCAGTGGATCCGCGGGGGGGACCGAGCAGTTCTTC.

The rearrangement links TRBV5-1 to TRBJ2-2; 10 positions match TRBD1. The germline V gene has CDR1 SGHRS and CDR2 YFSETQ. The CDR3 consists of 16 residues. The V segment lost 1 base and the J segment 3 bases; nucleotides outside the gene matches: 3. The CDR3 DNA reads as TGCGCCAGCAGCTTGCGCGGACAGGGGGACACCGGGGAGCTGTTTTTT. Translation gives CASSLRGQGDTGELFF. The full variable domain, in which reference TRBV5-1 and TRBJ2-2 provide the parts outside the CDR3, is KAGVTQTPRYLIKTRGQQVTLSCSPISGHRSVSWYQQTPGQGLQFLFEYFSETQRNKGNFPGRFSGRQFSNSRSEMNVSTLELGDSALYLCASSLRGQGDTGELFFGEGSRLTVL.

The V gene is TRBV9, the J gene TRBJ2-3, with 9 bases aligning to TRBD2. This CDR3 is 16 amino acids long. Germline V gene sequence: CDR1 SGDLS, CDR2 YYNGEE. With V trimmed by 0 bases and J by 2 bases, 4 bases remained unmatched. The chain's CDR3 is CASSVDLAGNTDTQYF. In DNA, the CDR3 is TGTGCCAGCAGCGTAGACCTAGCGGGGAACACAGATACGCAGTATTTT. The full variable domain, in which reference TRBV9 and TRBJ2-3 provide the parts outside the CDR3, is DSGVTQTPKHLITATGQRVTLRCSPRSGDLSVYWYQQSLDQGLQFLIQYYNGEERAKGNILERFSAQQFPDLHSELNLSSLELGDSALYFCASSVDLAGNTDTQYFGPGTRLTVL.

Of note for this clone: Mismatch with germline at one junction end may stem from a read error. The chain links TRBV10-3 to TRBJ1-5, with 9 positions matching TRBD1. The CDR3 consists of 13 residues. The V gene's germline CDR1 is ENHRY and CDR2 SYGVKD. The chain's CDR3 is CALRTGGNQPQHF. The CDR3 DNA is TGTGCCCTCAGGACAGGGGGCAATCAGCCCCAGCATTTT.

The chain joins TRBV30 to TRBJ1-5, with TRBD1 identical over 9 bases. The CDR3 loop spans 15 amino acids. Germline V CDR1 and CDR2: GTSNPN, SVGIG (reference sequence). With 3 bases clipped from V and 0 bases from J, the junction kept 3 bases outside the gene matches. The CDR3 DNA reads TGTGCCTGGAGCGGACAGGGGAATAGCAATCAGCCCCAGCATTTT. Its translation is CAWSGQGNSNQPQHF.

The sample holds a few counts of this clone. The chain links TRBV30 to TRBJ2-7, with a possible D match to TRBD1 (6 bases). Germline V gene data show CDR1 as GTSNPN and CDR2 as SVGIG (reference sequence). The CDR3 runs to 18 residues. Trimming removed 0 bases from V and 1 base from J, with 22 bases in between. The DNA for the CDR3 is TGTGCCTGGAGTGTATTTAACCTTTGGGGGCCGAAATCCTACGAGCAGTACTTC. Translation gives CAWSVFNLWGPKSYEQYF.

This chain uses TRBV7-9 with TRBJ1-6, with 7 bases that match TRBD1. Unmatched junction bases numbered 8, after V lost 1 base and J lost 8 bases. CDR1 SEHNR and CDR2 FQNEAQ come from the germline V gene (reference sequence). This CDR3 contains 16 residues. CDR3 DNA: TGTGCCAGCAGCTTAGATGCAGGGGGAATCGATTCACCCCTCCACTTT. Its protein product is CASSLDAGGIDSPLHF.

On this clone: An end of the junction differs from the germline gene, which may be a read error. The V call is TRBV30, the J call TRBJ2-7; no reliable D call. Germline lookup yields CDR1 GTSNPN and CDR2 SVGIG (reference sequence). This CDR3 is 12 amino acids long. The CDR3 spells CAWGVLSDEQYF. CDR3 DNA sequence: TGTGCCTGGGGAGTCCTCTCCGACGAGCAGTACTTC.

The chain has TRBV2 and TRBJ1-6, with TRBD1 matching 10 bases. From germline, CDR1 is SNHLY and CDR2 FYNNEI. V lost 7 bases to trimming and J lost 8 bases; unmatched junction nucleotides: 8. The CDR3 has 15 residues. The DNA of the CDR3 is TGTGCCAGCATGTTATATGGGACAGGGGATTCACCCCTCCACTTT. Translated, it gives CASMLYGTGDSPLHF.

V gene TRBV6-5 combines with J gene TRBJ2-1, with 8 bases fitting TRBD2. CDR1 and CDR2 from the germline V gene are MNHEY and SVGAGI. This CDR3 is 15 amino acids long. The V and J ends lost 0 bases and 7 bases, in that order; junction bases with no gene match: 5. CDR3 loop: CASSYSVGGANEQFF. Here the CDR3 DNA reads TGTGCCAGCAGTTACTCGGTCGGGGGGGCGAATGAGCAGTTCTTC.

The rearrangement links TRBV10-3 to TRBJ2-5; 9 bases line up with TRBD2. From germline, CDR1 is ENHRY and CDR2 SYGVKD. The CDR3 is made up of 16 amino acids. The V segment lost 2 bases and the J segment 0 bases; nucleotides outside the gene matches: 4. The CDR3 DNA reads TGTGCCATCAGTGAGCCGCGGGGGGGGAACCAAGAGACCCAGTACTTC. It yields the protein CAISEPRGGNQETQYF.